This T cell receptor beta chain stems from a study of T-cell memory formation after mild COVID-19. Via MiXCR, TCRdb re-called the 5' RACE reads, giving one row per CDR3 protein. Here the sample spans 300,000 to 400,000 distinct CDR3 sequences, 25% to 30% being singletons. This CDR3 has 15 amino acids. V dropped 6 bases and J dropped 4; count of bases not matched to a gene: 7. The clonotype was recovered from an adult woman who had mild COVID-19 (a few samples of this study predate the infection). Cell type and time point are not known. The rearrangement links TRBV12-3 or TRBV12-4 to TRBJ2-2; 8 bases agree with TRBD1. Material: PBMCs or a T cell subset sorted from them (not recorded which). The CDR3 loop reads CASRARTGGTGELFF. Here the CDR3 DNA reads TGTGCCAGCAGGGCTCGAACAGGGGGCACCGGGGAGCTGTTTTTT.